This TCR beta chain was obtained from a study of shared clonotypes between healthy human individuals (dated by TCRdb to the early 2020s). As for the study more broadly: The cohort included a few men and a couple of women between 18 and 49 years of age. For each donor, three plates each were used for CD4 naive and CD4 memory, two plates were used for CD8 naive, and one plate was used for CD8 memory. The study deeply sequenced blood TCR repertoires of five healthy adults to estimate repertoire size and the extent of clonotype sharing between individuals. To increase sequencing depth and limit assay-specific biases, TCR repertoire library preparation and sequencing were carried out by different laboratories using diverse techniques. Each donor's leukapheresis produced roughly between roughly 0.85 and 10 billion PBMCs.

About this clone itself: What this receptor recognizes is not known. No qualities accompany the bases; no much larger clone lies one base away.

The donors were healthy, HIV-negative adults with no recently reported acute infections or vaccinations. All donors were Caucasian adults living in Nashville, Tennessee, USA. CD4+ T cells were enriched by magnetic negative selection, after which naive cells were positively selected on CD45RA and the negative fraction was taken as the memory subset. After blood collection by leukapheresis, PBMCs were isolated using Ficoll-Histopaque density gradient centrifugation and then cryopreserved in the vapor phase of liquid nitrogen. Analytical flow cytometry was used to check the purity and quantity of every magnetically sorted T cell population. From each sorted fraction, genomic DNA was isolated and quantified by UV absorbance on a Nanodrop 2000c. The germline V gene supplies CDR1 ENHRY and CDR2 SYGVKD. Inclusive of the bounding cysteine and phenylalanine, the CDR3 is 11 residues long. The kept DNA is CDR3 alone, 33 bases in frame from the first base. The germline ends are 10 bases apart after V is trimmed by 8 bases and J by 5 bases.

TCR CDR3 regions were amplified from genomic DNA by multiplex PCR using the deep immunoSEQ assay. Genomic DNA extracted from each cell subset was distributed evenly over all wells of several immunoSEQ 96-well plates, and each plate served as one replicate. Each replicate PCR for sorted subsets received approximately 200 ng genomic DNA, equal to about 30,000 T cell genomes. The purified libraries were quantified using a Qubit 3.0 fluorometer, sized with a Bioanalyzer 2100, and then quantified again using the KAPA Library Quantification kit. Each immunoSEQ 96-well plate was sequenced on its own single-read 150-cycle Illumina NextSeq 550 flow cell. As for the original processing: The immunoSEQ output contained only junctional sequences without quality scores, so filtering could not match that applied to full-length reads. To assign V/J genes and CDR3, sequences were annotated against IMGT germline references using PyIR, a Python wrapper for IgBLAST v1.9. Reads were filtered out if the reads had weak V/J assignments (E-value above 1e-6), no CDR3, stop codons, out-of-frame junctions, or ambiguous translated residues. A V3J clonotype was defined by an identical inferred V gene, J gene, and CDR3 amino acid sequence. The percentage overlap between two repertoires was calculated by dividing the number of shared unique clonotypes by the size of the smaller repertoire. Repertoire richness was assessed with RTK rarefaction, the Chao1 estimator, and Recon v2.1 estimates of unobserved clonotypes. Generation probabilities for all TCRbeta clonotypes obtained by the gDNA method from several donors were computed using OLGA. TCRdb mirrors the immuneACCESS table, restricted to in-frame sequences. Some clones are absent from its copies; in checked studies, under half trace to an unresolved V gene, and the reason for the others is unknown. The D gene and trimming were derived from the DNA, and the V and J assignments and clone size from that table. The sample contains over 2 million clones, roughly 90% of them found a single time. The biggest ten clones account for 0.3% to 0.4% of the sample.

General conclusions and limits of the study: Based on pairwise subsampling, the degree of clonotype sharing among donors was expected to be affected by sequencing depth. Even with the large sequencing depth, rarefaction of the sorted-subset datasets indicated that sequencing was incomplete. Roughly 5% of naive CD4, 3.5% of naive CD8, 2% to 2.5% of memory CD4, and 0.4% of memory CD8 clonotypes were shared across several donors. Naive subsets generally had larger estimated clonotype richness than memory subsets. Because the study included only a small number of donors, the genetic and exposure-history diversity represented was limited. Sampling was limited to blood, and TCR repertoires in tissue likely differ from TCR repertoires in blood. Compared with non-shared clonotypes, the clonotypes found in all four sorted-subset donors had higher generation probabilities.

The receptor's source is a man aged 18 to 29 in good health. Some clones in this sample may be carry-over from other donors' samples. The sequencing input was naive CD4+ T cells from PBMCs. Taken with the paper, the label for cell subset or site translates to: CD45RA+ positively selected. The rearranged segments are TRBV10-3 and TRBJ2-7; the D segment cannot be called with confidence. The DNA reads as follows: TGTGCCATCGGGCTCTTGGACGAGCAGTACTTC. Translated, it reads CAIGLLDEQYF.